The clone carrying this T cell receptor (beta chain) has ten or more counts. Antigen specificity is unknown. TCR cDNA molecules were tagged individually, and each one carried a unique molecular identifier. Each CDR3 protein is one row after TCRdb ran MiXCR on the 5' RACE reads. This sample has around 120,000 distinct CDR3 sequences, with 12% found just once. The data belong to a study of spatial heterogeneity in lung cancer. As for the study in general: Compared with alpha-chain sequences, beta-chain sequences were consistently detected in greater numbers. An average of more than ten raw reads was observed per unique TCR and UMI combination.

Study-level results: The appearance of ubiquitous expanded tumor TCRs in blood was greater at resection than follow-up.

Germline V gene sequence: CDR1 SGHKS, CDR2 YYEKEE (reference sequence). V was pared by 1 base and J by 2 bases, with 6 bases of the junction left unmatched. This CDR3 is 16 amino acids long. Time point denoted: blood at routine non-recurrence follow-up after resection. Unsorted whole RNA samples from tumor, nontumor lung or frozen PBMC were sequenced. This sequence originates from a male donor with early-stage non-small cell lung cancer. The material sequenced was PBMCs, taken at follow-up. The chain couples TRBV5-5 to TRBJ2-5, with 9 nucleotides matching TRBD2. As DNA, the CDR3 is TGTGCCAGCAGCTTGTCTCCTAGCGGGGTACAAGAGACCCAGTACTTC. Translating it yields CASSLSPSGVQETQYF. Using reference TRBV5-5 and TRBJ2-5 for the parts outside the CDR3, the full variable domain is DAGVTQSPTHLIKTRGQQVTLRCSPISGHKSVSWYQQVLGQGPQFIFQYYEKEERGRGNFPDRFSARQFPNYSSELNVNALLLGDSALYLCASSLSPSGVQETQYFGPGTRLLVL.